This T cell receptor (beta chain) was documented in a study of identical twins. The CDR3 runs 17 residues. Trimming left V 1 base short and J 0 bases short, with 15 bases between. The germline V gene has CDR1 KGHSH and CDR2 LQKENI. TCRdb re-analysed the 5' RACE reads in MiXCR, keeping a single row per CDR3 protein. This table has 200,000 to 250,000 distinct CDR3 sequences, around 6.8% appearing once. The same sample was also used in a study of yellow fever vaccine responses in identical twins. As that report states: Twins showed a vaccine T cell response that reportedly seemed partly convergent, partly personalized.

The sample comprised memory (CD45RO+) T cells sorted from blood. The chain links TRBV18 to TRBJ1-2; D call uncertain. The source of this sequence is a woman aged 18-30 years in good health. CDR3 sequence: CASSPQPGNLANYGYTF. CDR3 DNA sequence: TGTGCCAGCTCACCACAACCAGGAAACCTAGCTAACTATGGCTACACCTTC.